Each of the 30 T cell receptor beta chains below was sequenced from the same sample in a study of blood T cell repertoires in COVID-19. TCRdb's copy holds only in-frame clones and misses some; the assay was immunoSEQ multiplex PCR. The data show about 380,000 clones, about 80% seen once. Sequenced input: peripheral blood. These receptors came from a human donor with acute or convalescent COVID-19. The donor label of this sample is uncertain.

This sequence joins TRBV7-8 and TRBJ1-2, with TRBD1 matching over 7 bases. Germline V gives CDR1 SGHVS, CDR2 FQNEAQ. CDR3 length: 13 residues. With V trimmed by 5 bases and J by 2 bases, 2 bases remained unmatched. The CDR3 sequence is CASSQGQNYGYTF. Here the CDR3 DNA reads TGTGCCAGCAGCCAGGGACAGAACTATGGCTACACCTTC.

The chain is built from TRBV5-1 and TRBJ2-3; TRBD2 matches at 7 bases. Trimming at V came to 0 bases and at J to 6 bases, leaving 7 bases not matched to a gene. This CDR3 spans 15 amino acids. Germline loops: CDR1 SGHRS, CDR2 YFSETQ. The CDR3 nucleotides read TGCGCCAGCAGCTTGGCGGGGCGGGGGATCGATACGCAGTATTTT. Translated: CASSLAGRGIDTQYF.

This chain joins TRBV4-1 and TRBJ1-4; 10 bases fit TRBD1. This CDR3 has 16 amino acids. With V trimmed by 0 bases and J by 5 bases, 3 bases remained unmatched. The germline V gene has CDR1 MGHRA and CDR2 YSYEKL. The CDR3 DNA reads TGCGCCAGCAGCCAAGATGACAGGGGGCAGAATGAAAAACTGTTTTTT. Translating gives CASSQDDRGQNEKLFF.

This chain links TRBV30 with TRBJ1-4, with D unresolved. V lost 6 bases, J lost 0 bases, and 8 bases lay in between. The CDR3 totals 13 residues. Germline CDR1 reads GTSNPN; CDR2 reads SVGIG (reference sequence). CDR3 in DNA: TGTGCCTGTTGGCCAGCAACTAATGAAAAACTGTTTTTT. Translated, it gives CACWPATNEKLFF. Using reference TRBV30 and TRBJ1-4 for the parts outside the CDR3, the full variable domain is SQTIHQWPATLVQPVGSPLSLECTVEGTSNPNLYWYRQAAGRGLQLLFYSVGIGQISSEVPQNLSASRPQDRQFILSSKKLLLSDSGFYLCACWPATNEKLFFGSGTQLSVL.

The rearrangement joins TRBV6-2 or TRBV6-3 to TRBJ1-5, with no clear D. CDR1 is MNHEY, CDR2 SVGEGT, per germline. The CDR3 is 17 amino acids. V dropped 4 bases and J dropped 0 bases, with 16 bases sitting between them. Here the CDR3 DNA reads TGTGCCAGCAGTTCGACCGAGGGTCCGTATAGCAATCAGCCCCAGCATTTT. It specifies CASSSTEGPYSNQPQHF.

The chain has TRBV15 and TRBJ2-1, with D possibly being TRBD2 (6 bases). This CDR3 region has 14 residues. Trimming pared 0 bases from V and 7 bases from J, leaving 10 bases between. Per germline, CDR1 LNHNV and CDR2 YYDKDF (reference sequence). CDR3 coding DNA: TGTGCCACCAGCAGAGATCACAGCGGGAATGAGCAGTTCTTC. Amino acids: CATSRDHSGNEQFF.

The V call is TRBV28, the J call TRBJ2-3; D possibly corresponds to TRBD1 (6 bases). V dropped 6 bases and J dropped 3 bases, with 22 bases sitting between them. The length of the CDR3 is 17 residues. Germline V gene data show CDR1 as MDHEN and CDR2 as SYDVKM. The CDR3 DNA reads TGTGCCAGCAGCCGAACCCCGACAGGCCAGGTAACAGATACGCAGTATTTT. Encoded protein: CASSRTPTGQVTDTQYF.

The chain is built from TRBV11-2 and TRBJ1-6, with D possibly being TRBD1 (6 bases). This CDR3 spans 14 amino acids. Trimming shortened V by 3 bases and J by 9 bases, and 12 bases separated the two germline ends. Germline loops: CDR1 SGHAT, CDR2 FQNNGV. CDR3 nucleotides: TGTGCCAGCAGCTTGCACAGGGTAACTTCACCCCTCCACTTT. Translated, it gives CASSLHRVTSPLHF.

This chain joins TRBV5-5 and TRBJ2-3, with D perhaps TRBD1 (5 bases). The CDR3 contains 14 residues. The V gene lost 1 base and the J gene lost 5 bases, with 11 bases spanning the gap. Germline V gene sequence: CDR1 SGHKS, CDR2 YYEKEE (reference sequence). CDR3 in DNA: TGTGCCAGCAGCTTGCAGGGTTTCGGAGATACGCAGTATTTT. Protein: CASSLQGFGDTQYF.

The chain links TRBV4-2 to TRBJ2-1; TRBD2 aligns across 11 bases. V lost 5 bases and J lost 3; bases outside the gene matches: 3. The CDR3 is made up of 15 amino acids. Germline V gene sequence: CDR1 LGHNA, CDR2 YNFKEQ. CDR3 sequence reads: CASSVGTSGYNEQFF. For the CDR3, the DNA is TGTGCCAGCAGCGTGGGGACTAGCGGCTACAATGAGCAGTTCTTC.

This clone was detected a few times. The rearrangement links TRBV6-1 to TRBJ1-3, with D uncertain. Germline V CDR1 and CDR2: MNHNS, SASEGT. The CDR3 consists of 15 residues. Trimming took off 0 bases at V and 4 bases at J, with 10 bases between the two ends. CDR3 bases: TGTGCCAGCAGTGAAGCCCCTCTTCGGGGAAACACCATATATTTT. It encodes CASSEAPLRGNTIYF.

The chain has TRBV19 and TRBJ1-5; TRBD1 matches at 7 bases. The J segment lost 0 bases and the V segment lost 10 bases, leaving 9 bases of the junction unmatched. Germline V CDR1 and CDR2: LNHDA, SQIVND (reference sequence). The CDR3 totals 15 residues. The CDR3 reads CATADRPYSNQPQHF. The CDR3 coding sequence is TGTGCCACCGCGGACAGGCCTTATAGCAATCAGCCCCAGCATTTT.

The chain employs TRBV27 and TRBJ2-7, with 7 bases lining up with TRBD1. With 4 bases clipped from V and 1 base from J, the junction kept 10 bases outside the gene matches. The CDR3 contains 16 residues. Germline values: CDR1 MNHEY, CDR2 SMNVEV (reference sequence). The CDR3 loop reads CASSSLGQQGSYEQYF. The CDR3 nucleotides read TGTGCCAGCAGTTCCTTGGGACAGCAAGGATCCTACGAGCAGTACTTC.

V and J are TRBV30 and TRBJ1-2, with D unclear. The CDR3 length is 11 residues. Germline loops: CDR1 GTSNPN, CDR2 SVGIG (reference sequence). The germline V and J ends were trimmed by 8 bases and 8 bases, with 15 bases remaining between them. CDR3 region: CALPRSRGYTF. DNA of the CDR3: TGTGCCCTGCCGAGATCCCGGGGCTACACCTTC.

This clone was counted only a few times. V is TRBV11-2 and J is TRBJ1-1; D remains unclear. Trimming stripped 5 bases from V and 0 bases from J, with 16 bases between. The CDR3 extends over 16 amino acids. Germline CDR1 SGHAT, CDR2 FQNNGV. For the CDR3, the DNA is TGTGCCAGCAGCCAGCCAACAAACAGCCTGAACACTGAAGCTTTCTTT. This encodes CASSQPTNSLNTEAFF.

The gene calls are TRBV6-5 and TRBJ2-4; D is possibly TRBD1 (6 bases). Trimming removed 7 bases at V and 6 bases at J, with 16 bases between. The CDR3 length is 14 residues. Per the germline V gene, CDR1 is MNHEY and CDR2 is SVGAGI. Written as DNA, the CDR3 is TGTGCCAGCACCCGCGCCGTAGGGGGAAACATTCAGTACTTC. Translation gives CASTRAVGGNIQYF.

The genes are TRBV5-8 and TRBJ1-1; D call uncertain. V was cut by 0 bases and J by 5 bases, with 8 bases left in between. Looked up from germline, CDR1 is SGHTS and CDR2 is YDEGEE. The CDR3 length is 13 residues. The CDR3 bases are TGTGCCAGCAGCTTGGCAGTACAGACTGAAGCTTTCTTT. Translating gives CASSLAVQTEAFF.

The chain is built from TRBV20-1 and TRBJ2-7, with D maybe TRBD1 (6 bases). CDR1 DFQATT and CDR2 SNEGSKA come from the germline V gene (reference sequence). V dropped 5 bases and J dropped 0 bases, with 17 bases sitting between them. The CDR3 runs to 15 residues. CDR3 sequence reads: CSAGEIHRDSYEQYF. The CDR3 bases are TGCAGTGCTGGTGAAATCCACAGGGACTCCTACGAGCAGTACTTC.

The chain joins TRBV5-4 to TRBJ1-3; D possibly corresponds to TRBD1 (6 bases). This CDR3 has 15 residues. V lost 0 bases and J 2 bases, leaving 9 bases between the germline ends. Germline lookup yields CDR1 SGHNT and CDR2 YYREEE (reference sequence). The CDR3 DNA follows: TGTGCCAGCAGCTTGGCCCCAGGGGCTGGAAACACCATATATTTT. Its translation: CASSLAPGAGNTIYF. Full variable domain (missing parts from reference TRBV5-4 and TRBJ1-3): ETGVTQSPTHLIKTRGQQVTLRCSSQSGHNTVSWYQQALGQGPQFIFQYYREEENGRGNFPPRFSGLQFPNYSSELNVNALELDDSALYLCASSLAPGAGNTIYFGEGSWLTVV.

Comments on this clone: This sample also contains other DNA sequences that code for the same CDR3. The chain is built from TRBV19 and TRBJ2-7; 7 bases agree with TRBD1. J was trimmed by 2 bases and V by 4 bases; bases with no gene match: 8. Germline CDR1 and CDR2: LNHDA and SQIVND (reference sequence). The CDR3 sequence is 15 residues long. CDR3 coding DNA: TGTGCCAGTAGTACCCAACTGACAGGGACCTACGAGCAGTACTTC. This translates into CASSTQLTGTYEQYF. The whole variable domain, remainder taken from reference TRBV19 and TRBJ2-7, is DGGITQSPKYLFRKEGQNVTLSCEQNLNHDAMYWYRQDPGQGLRLIYYSQIVNDFQKGDIAEGYSVSREKKESFPLTVTSAQKNPTAFYLCASSTQLTGTYEQYFGPGTRLTVT.

This clone was counted once. The DNA for the CDR3 is TGTGCCTGGGCCGGAGGGGCGGGGGGGCTGGAGACCCAGTACTTC. Protein: CAWAGGAGGLETQYF. The chain is built from TRBV30 and TRBJ2-5; 9 bases are shared with TRBD2. With 5 bases clipped from V and 5 bases from J, the junction kept 12 bases outside the gene matches. Germline V lookup: CDR1 GTSNPN, CDR2 SVGIG (reference sequence). This CDR3 contains 15 residues.

This clone has just one count. Other DNA sequences in this specimen translate into the identical CDR3. The chain recombines TRBV5-4 with TRBJ2-3, with TRBD1 as a possible D gene (6 bases). The CDR3 totals 14 residues. Germline V gene lookup returns CDR1 SGHNT and CDR2 YYREEE (reference sequence). The V end was cut by 4 bases, the J end by 2 bases, with 11 bases between. The DNA for the CDR3 is TGTGCCAGCAGCCTAAGGACAGACACAGATACGCAGTATTTT. Protein sequence: CASSLRTDTDTQYF.

The rearrangement links TRBV5-1 to TRBJ1-2; the D gene is possibly TRBD1 (5 bases). CDR1 is SGHRS and CDR2 is YFSETQ in the germline V gene. The length of the CDR3 is 15 residues. Trimming shortened V by 4 bases and J by 7 bases, and 20 bases separated the two germline ends. The CDR3 bases are TGCGCCAGCAGCCCGGGGGAAGGGAGTAGATTTGGCTACACCTTC. Its translation: CASSPGEGSRFGYTF.

V gene TRBV19 combines with J gene TRBJ2-7, with D hard to call. Trimming cost V 4 bases and J 3 bases, with 16 bases left between them. The CDR3 is 15 residues long. Germline values: CDR1 LNHDA, CDR2 SQIVND (reference sequence). The CDR3 DNA reads as TGTGCCAGTAGTACCGGCTTGCAGGCACTCTACGAGCAGTACTTC. Translation gives CASSTGLQALYEQYF.

CDR3 in amino acids: CSASPGVGRAQGYTF. CDR3 DNA: TGCAGTGCTAGTCCTGGGGTGGGCAGGGCGCAGGGCTACACCTTC. J is TRBJ1-2 and V is TRBV20-1; tentatively, D is TRBD1 (5 bases). The V gene's germline CDR1 is DFQATT and CDR2 SNEGSKA (reference sequence). The CDR3 totals 15 residues. V was shortened by 3 bases and J by 8 bases, with 22 bases between the two germline ends.

The V call is TRBV11-2, the J call TRBJ2-1; no reliable D call. The CDR3 runs 12 residues. Trimming left V 6 bases short and J 3 bases short, with 6 bases between. The germline V gene has CDR1 SGHAT and CDR2 FQNNGV. DNA of the CDR3: TGTGCCAGCAGTTACAGCTACAATGAGCAGTTCTTC. Amino acid sequence: CASSYSYNEQFF.

The chain combines TRBV10-2 with TRBJ1-3, with 10 bases that match TRBD1. Germline values: CDR1 WSHSY, CDR2 SAAADI. The CDR3 loop spans 17 amino acids. After removal of 5 bases from V and 1 base from J, the junction contained 8 bases not matched to a gene. The CDR3: CASSPDRDRGSGNTIYF. CDR3 DNA: TGCGCCAGCAGTCCCGACCGGGACAGGGGTTCTGGAAACACCATATATTTT.

The rearrangement uses TRBV28 and TRBJ2-7; 9 bases match TRBD2. With V trimmed by 5 bases and J by 7 bases, 9 bases remained unmatched. The germline gives CDR1 MDHEN, CDR2 SYDVKM. The CDR3 extends over 14 amino acids. The chain's CDR3 is CASSSGGLLREQYF. As DNA, the CDR3 is TGTGCCAGCAGTAGCGGGGGGCTCCTTAGGGAGCAGTACTTC.

The chain couples TRBV3-1 (or the pseudogene TRBV3-2) to TRBJ1-2, with D possibly being TRBD1 (6 bases). Germline CDR1 reads LGHDT; CDR2 reads YNNKEL (reference sequence). CDR3 size: 13 residues. V gave up 4 bases and J gave up 5 bases, with 11 bases separating them. The CDR3 here is CASSLITGYGYTF. The CDR3 region has the DNA TGTGCCAGCAGCCTAATTACAGGGTATGGCTACACCTTC.

The rearrangement links TRBV19 to TRBJ2-7, with D tentatively TRBD2 (5 bases). The CDR3 is 13 amino acids. V was clipped by 8 bases and J by 4 bases, with 15 bases between them. Germline CDR1 reads LNHDA; CDR2 reads SQIVND (reference sequence). The CDR3 spells CASAKEWRYEQYF. The CDR3 DNA sequence: TGTGCCAGTGCTAAGGAATGGAGGTACGAGCAGTACTTC.